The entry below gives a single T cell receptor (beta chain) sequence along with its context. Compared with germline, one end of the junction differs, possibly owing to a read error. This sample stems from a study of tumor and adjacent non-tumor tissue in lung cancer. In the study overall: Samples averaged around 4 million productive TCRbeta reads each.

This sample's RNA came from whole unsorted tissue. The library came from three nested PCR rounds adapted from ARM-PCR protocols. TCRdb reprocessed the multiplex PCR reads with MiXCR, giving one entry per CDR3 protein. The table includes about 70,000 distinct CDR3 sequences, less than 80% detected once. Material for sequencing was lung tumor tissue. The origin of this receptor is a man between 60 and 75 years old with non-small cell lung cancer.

CDR3 protein: CANSQDEGPPYNEQFF. The CDR3 DNA follows: TGTGCCAACAGCCAGGATGAAGGACCCCCTTACAATGAGCAGTTCTTC. This chain links TRBV14 with TRBJ2-1, with D hard to call. Germline V lookup: CDR1 SGHDN, CDR2 FVKESK. This CDR3 contains 16 residues.